Each of the 9 T cell receptor beta chains below was sequenced from the same sample in a study of beta chain features in type 1 diabetes. TCRB transcripts that were expressed got sequenced, as all of the isolated RNA had been reverse transcribed. Sequenced by immunoSEQ multiplex PCR; TCRdb stores in-frame clones only, minus some. The sample contains 150,000 or so clones, roughly 11% of which appear only once. Sequencing used central memory CD4+ T cells from blood. The receptors shown here come from a man aged 18 to 30 in good health.

This clone has only a few counts. The chain couples TRBV7-2 to TRBJ1-5, with TRBD1 matching over 8 bases. From germline, CDR1 is SGHTA and CDR2 FQGNSA. The CDR3 is made up of 17 amino acids. J gave up 5 bases and V 1 base, and 10 bases lay outside the gene matches. As DNA, the CDR3 is TGTGCCAGCAGCTTAGGACGGAGGGCAGGGGGCCATCAGCCCCAGCATTTT. This encodes CASSLGRRAGGHQPQHF.

This clone occurred a few times. This chain joins TRBV28 and TRBJ2-7; no firm D call. Germline assignment: CDR1 MDHEN and CDR2 SYDVKM. V was cut by 5 bases and J by 3 bases, with 5 bases left in between. This CDR3 comprises 11 residues. CDR3 sequence reads: CASSTFYEQYF. The CDR3 DNA reads as TGTGCCAGCAGTACTTTCTACGAGCAGTACTTC. The variable domain in full, completed from reference TRBV28 and TRBJ2-7, reads DVKVTQSSRYLVKRTGEKVFLECVQDMDHENMFWYRQDPGLGLRLIYFSYDVKMKEKGDIPEGYSVSREKKERFSLILESASTNQTSMYLCASSTFYEQYFGPGTRLTVT.

This clone is categorized as medium-sized. The chain has TRBV7-9 and TRBJ2-7; 10 bases match TRBD1. The V gene's germline CDR1 is SEHNR and CDR2 FQNEAQ (reference sequence). V was pared by 6 bases and J by 3 bases, with 8 bases of the junction left unmatched. The CDR3 loop spans 15 amino acids. In nucleotides, the CDR3 is TGTGCCAGCAGTCCGACAGGGGGCGCATACTACGAGCAGTACTTC. This translates into CASSPTGGAYYEQYF.

The CDR3 protein is CASSLTAGANVLTF. The CDR3 DNA sequence: TGTGCCAGCAGCTTAACCGCTGGGGCCAACGTCCTGACTTTC. V and J are TRBV7-3 and TRBJ2-6; D unresolved. CDR1 is SGHTA and CDR2 is FQGTGA in the germline V gene. The V end was cut by 0 bases, the J end by 2 bases, with 2 bases between. The length of the CDR3 is 14 residues.

This clone was counted a few times. The chain combines TRBV30 with TRBJ1-5, with 7 bases fitting TRBD1. CDR1 is GTSNPN and CDR2 is SVGIG in the germline V gene (reference sequence). V lost 8 bases, J lost 5 bases, and 12 bases stayed unmatched. This CDR3 is built from 14 residues. CDR3 sequence reads: CADHRGEMDQPQHF. CDR3 bases: TGTGCCGACCACAGGGGTGAAATGGATCAGCCCCAGCATTTT.

This clone was detected a few times. The chain combines TRBV30 with TRBJ1-1; D not certain. The CDR3 is 15 residues long. V was pared by 0 bases and J by 0 bases, with 11 bases between. CDR1 and CDR2 (germline): GTSNPN, SVGIG (reference sequence). The CDR3 sequence: CAWSVSPGMNTEAFF. CDR3 coding DNA: TGTGCCTGGAGTGTATCTCCGGGGATGAACACTGAAGCTTTCTTT.

V gene TRBV15 combines with J gene TRBJ2-2; no clear D. CDR3 length: 13 residues. Looked up from germline, CDR1 is LNHNV and CDR2 is YYDKDF (reference sequence). Trimming shortened V by 3 bases and J by 7 bases, and 9 bases separated the two germline ends. This CDR3 is CATSRDWDGELFF. CDR3 coding DNA: TGTGCCACCAGCAGGGATTGGGACGGGGAGCTGTTTTTT.

This clone was seen more than once but under ten times. V gene TRBV4-3 combines with J gene TRBJ2-6, with D possibly matching TRBD2 (6 bases). The CDR3 is 16 residues long. Between the trimmed V and J ends, which lost 0 bases and 8 bases, there was a span of 14 bases. Germline V gene lookup returns CDR1 LGHNA and CDR2 YSLEER. CDR3: CASSQEGGIHTNVLTF. CDR3 DNA sequence: TGCGCCAGCAGCCAAGAGGGGGGTATTCATACCAACGTCCTGACTTTC.

This clone was detected a few times. This rearrangement joins TRBV5-4 to TRBJ2-5; D gene uncertain. With 0 bases removed from V and 5 bases from J, the gap between germline ends came to 8 bases. Per the germline V gene, CDR1 is SGHNT and CDR2 is YYREEE (reference sequence). This CDR3 is 13 amino acids long. The CDR3 reads CASSLVDRETQYF. As DNA, the CDR3 is TGTGCCAGCAGCTTGGTGGATCGGGAGACCCAGTACTTC. Combining the CDR3 with reference TRBV5-4 and TRBJ2-5 gives the whole variable domain ETGVTQSPTHLIKTRGQQVTLRCSSQSGHNTVSWYQQALGQGPQFIFQYYREEENGRGNFPPRFSGLQFPNYSSELNVNALELDDSALYLCASSLVDRETQYFGPGTRLLVL.